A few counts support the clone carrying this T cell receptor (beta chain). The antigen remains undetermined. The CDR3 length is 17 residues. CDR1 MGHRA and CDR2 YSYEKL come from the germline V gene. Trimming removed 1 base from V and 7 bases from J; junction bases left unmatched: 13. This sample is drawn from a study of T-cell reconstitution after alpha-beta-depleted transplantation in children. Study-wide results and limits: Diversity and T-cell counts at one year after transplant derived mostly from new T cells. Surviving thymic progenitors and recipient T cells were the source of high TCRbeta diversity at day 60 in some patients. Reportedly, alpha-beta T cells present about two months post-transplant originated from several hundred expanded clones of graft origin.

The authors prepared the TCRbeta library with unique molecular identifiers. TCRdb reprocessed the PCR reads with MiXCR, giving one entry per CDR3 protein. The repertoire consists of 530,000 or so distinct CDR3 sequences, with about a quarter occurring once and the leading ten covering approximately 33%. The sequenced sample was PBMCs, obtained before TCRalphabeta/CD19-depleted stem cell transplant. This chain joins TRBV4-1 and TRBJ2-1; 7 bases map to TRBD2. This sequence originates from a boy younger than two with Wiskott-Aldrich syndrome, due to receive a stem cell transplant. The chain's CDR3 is CASSQVGSRLARNEQFF. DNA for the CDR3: TGCGCCAGCAGCCAAGTGGGATCGAGACTAGCTCGGAATGAGCAGTTCTTC.